This TCR beta chain came from a study of CD4 T cells in relation to SARS-CoV-2 and coronaviruses. Study as a whole: Shared crossreactive spike epitopes were mapped to their HLA restriction.

Sequencing used immunoSEQ multiplex PCR; TCRdb keeps in-frame clones, though not all of them. Of tens of thousands of clones in the sample, about two thirds were seen once. The unexposed donors gave CD4+ T cells in about 2010-2019, prior to COVID-19. Isolation of CD4+ T cells took place after about 9 days in culture. Unexposed-donor CD4+ T cells were probed with SARS-CoV-2 S/N and four cold-coronavirus spikes, cells permitting. Each well had approximately 2.1 million PBMCs in 5% human AB serum with IL-2. Fresh IL-2 medium replaced half the medium on days 3 and 7. The CDR3 covers 14 residues. CDR1 LGHNA and CDR2 YSLEER come from the germline V gene. The V end lost 3 bases, the J end lost 7 bases, and 15 bases lay between the germline ends. Points on this clone: As yet, its antigen is unknown.

Material for sequencing was CD4+ T cells from PBMCs, cultured in vitro. The sequence came from a human donor in good health. This rearrangement joins TRBV4-3 to TRBJ1-2, with D tentatively TRBD1 (6 bases). In DNA form, the CDR3 reads TGCGCCAGCAGCCAGAACCAGGGGCGTGGTGGCTACACCTTC. Protein sequence: CASSQNQGRGGYTF.